This TCR beta chain came from a study of CD8+CD57+ T cells in acquired aplastic anemia. Study information: Sorted CD4+ and CD8+ cells gave an average of approximately 3.1 ug of DNA.

Regarding this clonotype: It is likely a read error, because the conserved phenylalanine at the end of the CDR3 is missing. The DNA is left out, because the CDR3 cannot be placed on it with certainty; the CDR3 is given as TCRdb lists it.

CDR1 is SGHRS, CDR2 YFSETQ, per germline. Inclusive of both ends, the CDR3 amounts to 8 amino acids. All sequencing subjects had displayed CD8+CD57+ cell expansion on flow cytometry. No therapy had been given to the patients at the time of blood sampling. Genomic DNA templated the TCR beta VDJ and CDR3 profiling. TCRdb reprocessed the reads with MiXCR, giving one entry per CDR3 protein. The table records some 150,000 distinct CDR3 sequences, over 55% of them present only once. Source material: sorted CD4+, CD8+, or CD8+CD57+ T cells (not recorded which) from PBMCs. This receptor was taken from a human donor with aplastic anemia. The V gene is TRBV5-1, the J gene TRBJ2-7; the table calls TRBD1, which could not be checked here. CDR3 region: CASSLAPG.